The TCR beta chain under discussion was sequenced for a study of blood T cell repertoires in COVID-19. Clones were sequenced by immunoSEQ multiplex PCR, and TCRdb holds only the in-frame ones, with some missing. The sample has 100,000 to 150,000 clones, about 82% seen once. CDR1 is SGHNT and CDR2 is YYREEE in the germline V gene (reference sequence). The J segment lost 5 bases and the V segment lost 3 bases, leaving 5 bases of the junction unmatched. The CDR3 length is 15 residues. The receptor's source is a human donor in a cohort sampled during active COVID-19. Sequencing input: peripheral blood. The V call is TRBV5-4, the J call TRBJ2-1, with 10 bases lining up with TRBD2. The CDR3 loop reads CASSSLAGIDNEQFF. The DNA for the CDR3 is TGTGCCAGCAGCTCACTAGCGGGGATAGACAATGAGCAGTTCTTC.